The 6 T cell receptor beta chains below all came from one sample that was sequenced in a study of OX40 agonist ivuxolimab in advanced cancers. Profiled with immunoSEQ multiplex PCR; TCRdb holds only in-frame clones, not every one. This table has approximately 70,000 clones, roughly 89% appearing once. This material consisted of CD4+ or CD8+ T cells sorted from blood, taken in a trial of the OX40 agonist ivuxolimab. The origin of the receptors is an adult with an advanced solid tumor such as melanoma, head and neck, liver or kidney cancer.

The chain joins TRBV6-6 to TRBJ2-7, with 7 bases lining up with TRBD1. With 2 bases clipped from V and 3 bases from J, the junction kept 4 bases outside the gene matches. The CDR3 sequence is 14 residues long. Looked up from germline, CDR1 is MNHNY and CDR2 is SVGAGI (reference sequence). CDR3 sequence: CASSYPGDSYEQYF. CDR3 nucleotides: TGTGCCAGCAGTTACCCAGGGGACAGCTACGAGCAGTACTTC.

CDR3 protein: CASSEQVSGYTF. The DNA of the CDR3 is TGTGCCAGCAGTGAACAGGTCTCTGGCTACACCTTC. The chain recombines TRBV2 with TRBJ1-2, with unresolved D. This CDR3 has 12 residues. Germline CDR1 SNHLY, CDR2 FYNNEI. Trimming cost V 2 bases and J 7 bases, with 8 bases left between them.

The chain links TRBV30 to TRBJ2-1; possible D gene TRBD2, 5 bases. There are 13 residues in the CDR3. CDR1 is GTSNPN, CDR2 SVGIG, per germline (reference sequence). Trimming cost V 3 bases and J 15 bases, with 21 bases left between them. In DNA form, the CDR3 reads TGTGCCTGGAGCGCTGGAGGTAGTCCAGGTCGGTTCTTC. It translates to CAWSAGGSPGRFF. Filled out from reference TRBV30 and TRBJ2-1, the complete variable domain reads SQTIHQWPATLVQPVGSPLSLECTVEGTSNPNLYWYRQAAGRGLQLLFYSVGIGQISSEVPQNLSASRPQDRQFILSSKKLLLSDSGFYLCAWSAGGSPGRFFGPGTRLTVL.

The chain combines TRBV6-5 with TRBJ2-7, with D perhaps matching TRBD1 (6 bases). The CDR3 contains 14 residues. Germline lookup yields CDR1 MNHEY and CDR2 SVGAGI. The V end was cut by 0 bases, the J end by 3 bases, with 9 bases between. CDR3 residues: CASSYSIGGYEQYF. The CDR3 region has the DNA TGTGCCAGCAGTTACTCGATAGGGGGCTACGAGCAGTACTTC.

The chain has TRBV29-1 and TRBJ2-3; TRBD1 aligns across 11 bases. Trimming took 6 bases from V and 3 from J; bases not matched to a gene: 5. This CDR3 has 14 residues. Germline V CDR1 and CDR2: SQVTM, ANQGSEA. CDR3 sequence reads: CSVRTGGETDTQYF. Written as DNA, the CDR3 is TGCAGCGTGCGGACAGGGGGCGAAACAGATACGCAGTATTTT.

The chain links TRBV7-7 to TRBJ2-5, with D unclear. Germline V gene lookup returns CDR1 SSHAT and CDR2 FNYEAQ (reference sequence). Trimming cost V 5 bases and J 5 bases, with 18 bases left between them. The CDR3 covers 15 residues. Here the CDR3 reads CASSPHVGLGETQYF. The DNA of the CDR3 is TGTGCCAGCAGCCCCCACGTGGGCCTTGGGGAGACCCAGTACTTC.